The 15 T cell receptor beta chains presented below share a single source sample, sequenced in a study of T cells in tumors and immune-related adverse events. Sequencing was performed with immunoSEQ multiplex PCR; in TCRdb, only in-frame clones are kept and a portion is missing. The data contain over 7,000 clones, roughly 94% of them seen just once; the ten biggest clones take up roughly 2.4%. Sequenced here: lymph node tissue, sampled from a patient treated with anti-PD-1 therapy. These receptors were obtained from a female donor with metastatic renal cell carcinoma.

This sequence joins TRBV5-4 and TRBJ2-7; TRBD2 might be the D (5 bases). V was clipped by 2 bases and J by 1 base, with 10 bases between them. The CDR3 is 14 residues long. The germline CDR1 and CDR2 sequences are SGHNT and YYREEE (reference sequence). The CDR3 sequence: CASSFPGNSYEQYF. CDR3 DNA: TGTGCCAGCAGCTTCCCGGGAAATTCCTACGAGCAGTACTTC. The full variable domain, rest sourced from reference TRBV5-4 and TRBJ2-7, is ETGVTQSPTHLIKTRGQQVTLRCSSQSGHNTVSWYQQALGQGPQFIFQYYREEENGRGNFPPRFSGLQFPNYSSELNVNALELDDSALYLCASSFPGNSYEQYFGPGTRLTVT.

The chain couples TRBV5-4 to TRBJ1-6; D gene unclear. This CDR3 region has 13 residues. CDR1 is SGHNT, CDR2 YYREEE, per germline (reference sequence). Trimming left V 4 bases short and J 10 bases short, with 12 bases between. The CDR3 loop reads CASSPALGSPLHF. The CDR3 bases are TGTGCCAGCAGCCCAGCCTTAGGATCACCCCTCCACTTT.

This chain connects TRBV7-2 to TRBJ2-3, with a weak D call TRBD2 (5 bases). Germline V lookup: CDR1 SGHTA, CDR2 FQGNSA. The CDR3 is 15 residues long. Trimming took 1 base from V and 0 from J, leaving 8 bases between them. The CDR3 spells CASSLVGGSTDTQYF. DNA for the CDR3: TGTGCCAGCAGCTTAGTGGGCGGGAGCACAGATACGCAGTATTTT.

The chain employs TRBV6-4 and TRBJ1-6; D gene ambiguous. The CDR3 sequence is 14 residues long. The V gene's germline CDR1 is MRHNA and CDR2 SNTAGT. Trimming took 2 bases from V and 6 from J, leaving 8 bases between them. CDR3 nucleotide sequence: TGTGCCAGCAGTGACGGGCGGGCTAATTCACCCCTCCACTTT. Its protein product is CASSDGRANSPLHF.

This chain connects TRBV5-1 to TRBJ2-2; D is perhaps TRBD2 (5 bases). This CDR3 has 14 residues. V was pared by 2 bases and J by 5 bases, with 10 bases between. Germline assignment: CDR1 SGHRS and CDR2 YFSETQ. CDR3 in DNA: TGCGCCAGCAGCTTAGGAGGCCCTACCGGGGAGCTGTTTTTT. Amino acid sequence: CASSLGGPTGELFF.

The rearrangement joins TRBV2 to TRBJ2-2; TRBD2 aligns across 10 bases. Trimming cost V 6 bases and J 1 base; bases outside gene matches: 2. Germline V gives CDR1 SNHLY, CDR2 FYNNEI. The CDR3 is 15 amino acids. The CDR3: CASRLAGGNTGELFF. In DNA form, the CDR3 reads TGTGCCAGCAGATTAGCGGGAGGGAACACCGGGGAGCTGTTTTTT.

The rearrangement links TRBV27 to TRBJ2-7, with TRBD1 matching 8 bases. CDR1 and CDR2 from the germline V gene are MNHEY and SMNVEV (reference sequence). V was pared by 2 bases and J by 2 bases, with 2 bases of the junction left unmatched. The CDR3 consists of 14 residues. This chain's CDR3 is CASSLEQGAYEQYF. The CDR3 DNA follows: TGTGCCAGCAGTTTAGAACAGGGGGCCTACGAGCAGTACTTC.

This chain uses TRBV6-5 with TRBJ1-3; TRBD1 aligns across 7 bases. Germline loops: CDR1 MNHEY, CDR2 SVGAGI. J lost 0 bases, V lost 6 bases, and 2 bases had no gene match. The CDR3 has 14 residues. CDR3 in amino acids: CASSRDSSGNTIYF. CDR3 DNA sequence: TGTGCCAGCAGCCGGGACAGCTCTGGAAACACCATATATTTT.

J is TRBJ2-1 and V is TRBV11-2; 11 bases match TRBD2. CDR3 length equals 15 residues. Trimming took 6 bases from V and 2 from J; bases not matched to a gene: 3. CDR1 and CDR2 (germline): SGHAT, FQNNGV. The CDR3 loop is CASRLAGGPYNEQFF. Here the CDR3 DNA reads TGTGCCAGCAGGCTAGCGGGAGGCCCCTACAATGAGCAGTTCTTC. The variable domain in full, completed from reference TRBV11-2 and TRBJ2-1, reads EAGVAQSPRYKIIEKRQSVAFWCNPISGHATLYWYQQILGQGPKLLIQFQNNGVVDDSQLPKDRFSAERLKGVDSTLKIQPAKLEDSAVYLCASRLAGGPYNEQFFGPGTRLTVL.

The J gene is TRBJ2-5, the V gene TRBV5-1, with 11 bases identical to TRBD2. This CDR3 region has 15 residues. In germline, CDR1 is SGHRS, CDR2 YFSETQ. Unmatched junction bases numbered 7, after V lost 4 bases and J lost 5 bases. CDR3 sequence: CASSTIAGGLETQYF. Written as DNA, the CDR3 is TGCGCCAGCAGCACCATAGCGGGGGGGTTGGAGACCCAGTACTTC.

This chain joins TRBV4-3 and TRBJ1-2; D gene uncertain. V was shortened by 3 bases and J by 6 bases, with 11 bases between the two germline ends. The CDR3 covers 13 residues. Germline V lookup: CDR1 LGHNA, CDR2 YSLEER. CDR3 in DNA: TGCGCCAGCAGCCAGTTCGAAGGCGATGGCTACACCTTC. Its protein product is CASSQFEGDGYTF.

Here the CDR3 reads CASSIGGPSNQPQHF. Here the CDR3 DNA reads TGTGCCAGTAGTATTGGCGGACCTAGCAATCAGCCCCAGCATTTT. The V gene is TRBV19, the J gene TRBJ1-5; D not certain. V lost 3 bases and J lost 0, with 9 bases in between. This CDR3 comprises 15 residues. Per the germline V gene, CDR1 is LNHDA and CDR2 is SQIVND (reference sequence).

The chain combines TRBV6-1 with TRBJ2-7; TRBD1 or TRBD2 may be the D gene (5 bases each). This CDR3 spans 15 amino acids. Germline V gene data show CDR1 as MNHNS and CDR2 as SASEGT. The V and J ends lost 3 bases and 4 bases respectively, with 16 bases between them. The DNA for the CDR3 is TGTGCCAGCAGTGACTCCGGGACCGCGGGTTACGAGCAGTACTTC. Translating it yields CASSDSGTAGYEQYF.

Remarks on this clone: Compared with germline, one end of the junction differs, possibly owing to a read error. CDR3 sequence reads: CASSITGTGGTLVF. The CDR3 DNA reads TGTGCCAGTAGTATTACTGGGACAGGGGGGACGTTGGTCTTT. V gene TRBV19 combines with J gene TRBJ1-1; TRBD1 aligns across 11 bases. CDR1 and CDR2 from the germline V gene are LNHDA and SQIVND (reference sequence). The CDR3 is made up of 14 amino acids.

The chain couples TRBV15 to TRBJ1-5; D remains unclear. Germline V lookup: CDR1 LNHNV, CDR2 YYDKDF (reference sequence). Trimming took 0 bases from V and 3 from J, leaving 12 bases between them. The CDR3 totals 16 residues. The CDR3 region is CATSRDSAVINQPQHF. For the CDR3, the DNA is TGTGCCACCAGCAGAGATTCGGCGGTTATCAATCAGCCCCAGCATTTT.